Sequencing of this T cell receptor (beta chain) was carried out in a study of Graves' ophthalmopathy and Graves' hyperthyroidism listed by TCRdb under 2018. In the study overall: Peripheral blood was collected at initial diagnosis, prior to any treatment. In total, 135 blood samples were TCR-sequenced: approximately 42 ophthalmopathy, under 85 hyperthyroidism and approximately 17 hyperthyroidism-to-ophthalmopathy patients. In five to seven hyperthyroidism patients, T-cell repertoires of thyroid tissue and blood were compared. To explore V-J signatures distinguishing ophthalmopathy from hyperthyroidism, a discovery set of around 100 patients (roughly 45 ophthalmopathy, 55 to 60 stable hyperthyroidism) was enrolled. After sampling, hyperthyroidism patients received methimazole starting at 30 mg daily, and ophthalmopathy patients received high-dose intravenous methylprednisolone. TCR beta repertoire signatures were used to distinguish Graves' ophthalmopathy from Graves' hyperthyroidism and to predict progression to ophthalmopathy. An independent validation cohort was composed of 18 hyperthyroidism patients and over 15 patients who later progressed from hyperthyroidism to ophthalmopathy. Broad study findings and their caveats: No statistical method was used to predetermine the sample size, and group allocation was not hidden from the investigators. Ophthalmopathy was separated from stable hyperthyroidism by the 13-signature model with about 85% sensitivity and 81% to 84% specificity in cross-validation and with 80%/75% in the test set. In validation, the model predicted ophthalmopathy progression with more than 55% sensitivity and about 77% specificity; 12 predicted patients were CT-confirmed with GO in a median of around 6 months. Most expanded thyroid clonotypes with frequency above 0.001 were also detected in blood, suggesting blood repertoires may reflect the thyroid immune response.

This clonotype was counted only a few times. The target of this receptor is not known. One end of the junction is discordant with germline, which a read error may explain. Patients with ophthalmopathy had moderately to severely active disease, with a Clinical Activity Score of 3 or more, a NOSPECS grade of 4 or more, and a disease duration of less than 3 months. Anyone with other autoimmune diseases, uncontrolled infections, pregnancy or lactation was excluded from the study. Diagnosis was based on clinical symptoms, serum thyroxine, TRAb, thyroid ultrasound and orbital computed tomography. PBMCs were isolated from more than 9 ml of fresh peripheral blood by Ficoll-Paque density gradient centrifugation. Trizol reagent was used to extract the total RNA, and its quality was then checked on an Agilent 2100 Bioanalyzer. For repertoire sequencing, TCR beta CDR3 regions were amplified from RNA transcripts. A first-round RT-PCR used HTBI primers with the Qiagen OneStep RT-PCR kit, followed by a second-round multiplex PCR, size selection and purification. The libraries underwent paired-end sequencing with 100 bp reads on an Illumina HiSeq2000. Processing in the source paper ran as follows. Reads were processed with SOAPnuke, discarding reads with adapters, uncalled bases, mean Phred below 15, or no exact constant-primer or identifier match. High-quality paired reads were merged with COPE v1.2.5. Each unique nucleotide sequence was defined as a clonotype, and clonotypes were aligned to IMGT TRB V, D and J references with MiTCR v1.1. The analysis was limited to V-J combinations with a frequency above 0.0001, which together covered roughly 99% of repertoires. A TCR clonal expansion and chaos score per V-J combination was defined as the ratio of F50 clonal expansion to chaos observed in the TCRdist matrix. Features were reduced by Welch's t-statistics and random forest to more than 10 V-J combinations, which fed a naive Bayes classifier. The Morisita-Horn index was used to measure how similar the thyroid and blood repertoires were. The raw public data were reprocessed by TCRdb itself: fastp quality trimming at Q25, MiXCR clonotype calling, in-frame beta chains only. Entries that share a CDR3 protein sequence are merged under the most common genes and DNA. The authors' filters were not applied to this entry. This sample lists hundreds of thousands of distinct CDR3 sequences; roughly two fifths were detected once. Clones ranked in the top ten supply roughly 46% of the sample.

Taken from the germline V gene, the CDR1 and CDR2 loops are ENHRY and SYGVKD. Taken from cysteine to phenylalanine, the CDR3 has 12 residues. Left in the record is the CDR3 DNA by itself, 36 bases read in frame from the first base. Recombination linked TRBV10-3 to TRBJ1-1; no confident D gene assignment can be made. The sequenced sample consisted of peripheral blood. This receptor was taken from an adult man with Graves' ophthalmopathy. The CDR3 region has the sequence CASSDPGLEAFF. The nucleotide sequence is TGTGCCAGCAGTGACCCAGGTCTTGAAGCTTTCTTT.